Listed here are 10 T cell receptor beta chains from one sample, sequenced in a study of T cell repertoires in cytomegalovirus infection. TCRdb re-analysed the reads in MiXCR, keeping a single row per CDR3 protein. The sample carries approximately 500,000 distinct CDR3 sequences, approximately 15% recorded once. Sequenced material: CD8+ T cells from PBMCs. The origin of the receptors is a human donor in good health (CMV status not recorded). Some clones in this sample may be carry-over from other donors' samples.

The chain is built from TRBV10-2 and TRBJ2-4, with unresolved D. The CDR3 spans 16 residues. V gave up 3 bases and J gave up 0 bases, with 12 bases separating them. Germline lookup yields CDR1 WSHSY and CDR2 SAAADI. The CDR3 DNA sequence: TGCGCCAGCAGTGAACCCCCTAGGATAGCCAAAAACATTCAGTACTTC. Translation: CASSEPPRIAKNIQYF.

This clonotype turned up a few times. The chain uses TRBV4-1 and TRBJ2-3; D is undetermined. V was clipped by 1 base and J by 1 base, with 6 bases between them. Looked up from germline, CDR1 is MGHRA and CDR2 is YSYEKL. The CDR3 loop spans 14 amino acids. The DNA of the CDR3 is TGCGCCAGCAGCCAAGGCACTCGCACAGATACGCAGTATTTT. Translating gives CASSQGTRTDTQYF.

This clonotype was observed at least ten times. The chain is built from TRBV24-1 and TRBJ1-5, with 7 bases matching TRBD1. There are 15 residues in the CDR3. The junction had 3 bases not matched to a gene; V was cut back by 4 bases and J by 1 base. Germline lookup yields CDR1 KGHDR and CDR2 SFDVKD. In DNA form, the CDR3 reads TGTGCCACCAGTGAAGGGACAGAGAGCAATCAGCCCCAGCATTTT. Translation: CATSEGTESNQPQHF.

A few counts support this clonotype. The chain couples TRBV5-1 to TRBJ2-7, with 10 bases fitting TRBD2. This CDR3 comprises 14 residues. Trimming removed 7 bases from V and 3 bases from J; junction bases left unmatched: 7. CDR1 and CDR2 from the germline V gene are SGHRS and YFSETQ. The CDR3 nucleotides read TGCGCCAGCGCACCTAGCGGGGGACTCTACGAGCAGTACTTC. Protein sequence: CASAPSGGLYEQYF.

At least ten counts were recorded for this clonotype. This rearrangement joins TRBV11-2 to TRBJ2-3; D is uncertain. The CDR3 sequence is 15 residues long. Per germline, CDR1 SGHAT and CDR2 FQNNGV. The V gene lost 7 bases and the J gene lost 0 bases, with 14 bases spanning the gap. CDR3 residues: CASTPDRTSTDTQYF. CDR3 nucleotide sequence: TGTGCCAGCACCCCGGACCGAACTAGCACAGATACGCAGTATTTT. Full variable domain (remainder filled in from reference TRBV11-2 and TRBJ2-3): EAGVAQSPRYKIIEKRQSVAFWCNPISGHATLYWYQQILGQGPKLLIQFQNNGVVDDSQLPKDRFSAERLKGVDSTLKIQPAKLEDSAVYLCASTPDRTSTDTQYFGPGTRLTVL.

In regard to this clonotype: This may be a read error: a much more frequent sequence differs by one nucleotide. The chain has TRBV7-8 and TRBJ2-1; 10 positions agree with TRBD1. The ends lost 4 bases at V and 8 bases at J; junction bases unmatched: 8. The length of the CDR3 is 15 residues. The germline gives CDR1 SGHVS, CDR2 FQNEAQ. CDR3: CASSCWTGGVDEQFF. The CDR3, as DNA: TGTGCCAGCAGCTGTTGGACAGGGGGGGTGGATGAGCAGTTCTTC.

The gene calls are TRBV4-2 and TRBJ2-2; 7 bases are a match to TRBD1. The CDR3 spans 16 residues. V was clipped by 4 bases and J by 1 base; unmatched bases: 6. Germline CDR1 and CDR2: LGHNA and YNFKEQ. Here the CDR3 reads CASSPEQGRNTGELFF. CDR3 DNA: TGTGCCAGCAGCCCAGAACAGGGGCGGAACACCGGGGAGCTGTTTTTT.

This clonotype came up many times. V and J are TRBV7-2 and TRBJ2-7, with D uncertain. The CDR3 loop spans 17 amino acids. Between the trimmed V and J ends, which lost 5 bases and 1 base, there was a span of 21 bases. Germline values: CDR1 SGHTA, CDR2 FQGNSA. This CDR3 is CASSPLRTEPVSYEQYF. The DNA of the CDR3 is TGTGCCAGCAGCCCCTTGAGGACCGAACCCGTTTCCTACGAGCAGTACTTC.

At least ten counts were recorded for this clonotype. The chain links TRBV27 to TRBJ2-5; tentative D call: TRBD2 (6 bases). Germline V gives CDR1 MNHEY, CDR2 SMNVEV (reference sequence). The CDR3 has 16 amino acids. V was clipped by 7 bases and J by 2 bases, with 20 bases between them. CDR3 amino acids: CASTPYWGDLQETQYF. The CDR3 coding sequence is TGTGCCAGCACCCCTTACTGGGGGGACCTTCAAGAGACCCAGTACTTC.

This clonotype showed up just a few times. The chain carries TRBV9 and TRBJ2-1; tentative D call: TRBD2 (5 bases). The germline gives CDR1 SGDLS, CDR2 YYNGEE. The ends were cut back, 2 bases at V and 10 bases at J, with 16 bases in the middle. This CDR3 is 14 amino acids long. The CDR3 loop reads CASSVFRDQREQFF. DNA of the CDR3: TGTGCCAGCAGCGTCTTCCGGGATCAGAGGGAGCAGTTCTTC.